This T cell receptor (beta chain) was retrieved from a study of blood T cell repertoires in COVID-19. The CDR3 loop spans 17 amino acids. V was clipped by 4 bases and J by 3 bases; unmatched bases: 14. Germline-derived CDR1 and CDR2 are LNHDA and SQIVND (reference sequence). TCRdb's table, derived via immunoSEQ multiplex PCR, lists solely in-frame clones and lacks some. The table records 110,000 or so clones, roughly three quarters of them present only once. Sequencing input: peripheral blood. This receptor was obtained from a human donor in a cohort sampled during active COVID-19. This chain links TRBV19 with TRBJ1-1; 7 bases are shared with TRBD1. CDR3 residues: CASSTMGLDRADTEAFF. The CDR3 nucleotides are TGTGCCAGTAGTACCATGGGGCTCGACAGGGCGGACACTGAAGCTTTCTTT.